A selection of T cell receptor beta chains follows, all from one sample in a study of blood T cell repertoires in COVID-19. Sequencing was performed with immunoSEQ multiplex PCR; in TCRdb, only in-frame clones are kept and a portion is missing. The data hold about 230,000 clones, with over 80% observed a single time. The sample comprised peripheral blood. The receptors shown here come from a man aged 35 to 55 with acute or convalescent COVID-19. CDR3s include the opening cysteine and the closing phenylalanine or tryptophan. Fields, in order: D gene, J gene, clone size, V gene, CDR3 DNA, CDR3 protein. D genes are given only for firm matches. Size values are once, few and many counts, or a class for expanded clones, and some rows have none.

d_gene: TRBD1; j_gene: TRBJ1-1; abundance: NA; v_gene: TRBV25-1; CDR3nt: TGTGCCAGCAGTGGAGGGGACAGACTGAACACTGAAGCTTTCTTT; CDR3aa: CASSGGDRLNTEAFF
d_gene: NA; j_gene: TRBJ2-1; abundance: NA; v_gene: TRBV5-1; CDR3nt: TGCGCCAGCAGCCGACAGCGGGTCCGGACCTACAATGAGCAGTTCTTC; CDR3aa: CASSRQRVRTYNEQFF
d_gene: NA; j_gene: TRBJ1-1; abundance: NA; v_gene: TRBV4-3; CDR3nt: TGCGCCAGCAGCCAACACCCAATCAGGCGCACTGAAGCTTTCTTT; CDR3aa: CASSQHPIRRTEAFF
d_gene: TRBD1; j_gene: TRBJ1-2; abundance: NA; v_gene: TRBV27; CDR3nt: TGTGCCAGCAGTATTAACAGGGGGCAGGGTGGCTACACCTTC; CDR3aa: CASSINRGQGGYTF
d_gene: NA; j_gene: TRBJ1-2; abundance: NA; v_gene: TRBV3-1/TRBV3-2; CDR3nt: TGTGCCAGCAGCCCCATCGGGGGGCAGGGAGGCTACACCTTC; CDR3aa: CASSPIGGQGGYTF
d_gene: TRBD1; j_gene: TRBJ2-7; abundance: NA; v_gene: TRBV28; CDR3nt: TGTGCCAGCAGTTTAACAGGGGCGCAGGACGAGCAGTACTTC; CDR3aa: CASSLTGAQDEQYF
d_gene: TRBD1; j_gene: TRBJ1-6; abundance: few; v_gene: TRBV10-3; CDR3nt: TGTGCCATCAGTGCAGACAGGGGAACACCACCCCTCCACTTT; CDR3aa: CAISADRGTPPLHF
d_gene: NA; j_gene: TRBJ1-1; abundance: NA; v_gene: TRBV28; CDR3nt: TGTGCCAGCTCATACCCCGGACACGCAAACAAGAACACTGAAGCTTTCTTT; CDR3aa: CASSYPGHANKNTEAFF
d_gene: NA; j_gene: TRBJ2-7; abundance: NA; v_gene: TRBV19; CDR3nt: TGTGCCAGTAGTCCCGGGACACTACCGTCCTACGAGCAGTACTTC; CDR3aa: CASSPGTLPSYEQYF
d_gene: NA; j_gene: TRBJ2-5; abundance: NA; v_gene: TRBV3-1/TRBV3-2; CDR3nt: TGTGCCAGCAGCAACTCCGGGGGAATGCAAGAGACCCAGTACTTC; CDR3aa: CASSNSGGMQETQYF